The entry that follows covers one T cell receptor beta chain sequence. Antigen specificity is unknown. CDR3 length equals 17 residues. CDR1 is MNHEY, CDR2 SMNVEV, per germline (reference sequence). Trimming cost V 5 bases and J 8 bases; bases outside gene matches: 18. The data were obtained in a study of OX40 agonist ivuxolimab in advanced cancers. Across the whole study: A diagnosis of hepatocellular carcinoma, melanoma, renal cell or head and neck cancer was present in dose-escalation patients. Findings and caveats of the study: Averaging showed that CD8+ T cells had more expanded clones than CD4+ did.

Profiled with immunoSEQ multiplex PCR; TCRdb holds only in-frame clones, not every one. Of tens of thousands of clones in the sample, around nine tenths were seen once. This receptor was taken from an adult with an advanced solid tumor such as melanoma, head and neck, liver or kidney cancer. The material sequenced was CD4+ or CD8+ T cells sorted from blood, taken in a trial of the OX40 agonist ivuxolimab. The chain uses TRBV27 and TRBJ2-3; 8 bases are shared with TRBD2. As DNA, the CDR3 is TGTGCCAGCAGTATGATAACCGGGACTAGTCTCCGCGGTACGCAGTATTTT. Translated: CASSMITGTSLRGTQYF.